The 26 T cell receptor beta chains listed next were all sequenced from one sample in a study of response to subunit inactivated influenza vaccine. Using its own MiXCR run on the RT-PCR reads, TCRdb lists one record per CDR3 protein. The sample consists of more than 400,000 distinct CDR3 sequences, around 7.9% of them appearing once. Source: PBMCs from blood, taken 23 to 25 months after vaccination. The receptors come from a man in his fifties or sixties who received an inactivated influenza vaccine.

The V call is TRBV6-1, the J call TRBJ2-5; TRBD1 matches 9 bases. V dropped 2 bases and J dropped 3; count of bases not matched to a gene: 7. The CDR3 is made up of 16 amino acids. The germline gives CDR1 MNHNS, CDR2 SASEGT. The CDR3 spells CASSELGQGNKETQYF. CDR3 DNA: TGTGCCAGCAGTGAATTAGGACAGGGGAACAAAGAGACCCAGTACTTC.

The chain recombines TRBV7-2 with TRBJ1-5, with 10 bases fitting TRBD1. Germline CDR1 and CDR2: SGHTA and FQGNSA. V was pared by 5 bases and J by 4 bases, with 8 bases of the junction left unmatched. The CDR3 has 16 residues. The CDR3 protein is CASSDNRDRGNQPQHF. The CDR3, as DNA: TGTGCCAGCAGCGATAACCGGGACAGGGGAAATCAGCCCCAGCATTTT.

Only a few counts were recorded for this clonotype. The chain combines TRBV29-1 with TRBJ2-7; D remains ambiguous. The V gene lost 5 bases and the J gene lost 4 bases, with 9 bases spanning the gap. Germline assignment: CDR1 SQVTM and CDR2 ANQGSEA. The CDR3 spans 11 residues. The CDR3 region has the DNA TGCAGCGTTCGTCAGGCGTACGAGCAGTACTTC. Translating it yields CSVRQAYEQYF.

This clonotype was counted only a few times. V usage is TRBV20-1 and J usage is TRBJ2-7; D is possibly TRBD2 (6 bases). The germline V gene encodes CDR1 DFQATT and CDR2 SNEGSKA (reference sequence). V lost 1 base, J lost 3 bases, and 16 bases lay in between. The CDR3 runs to 15 residues. The CDR3 loop reads CSARATGLANYEQYF. The CDR3 region has the DNA TGCAGTGCTAGAGCTACGGGACTGGCAAACTACGAGCAGTACTTC.

V is TRBV15 and J is TRBJ1-1, with 7 bases lining up with TRBD1. After removal of 8 bases from V and 3 bases from J, the junction contained 6 bases not matched to a gene. This CDR3 spans 13 amino acids. Germline V lookup: CDR1 LNHNV, CDR2 YYDKDF (reference sequence). The CDR3 sequence is CATRLGQHTEAFF. DNA for the CDR3: TGTGCCACCCGCCTGGGACAGCACACTGAAGCTTTCTTT. Looking up the rest from reference TRBV15 and TRBJ1-1 gives the full variable domain: DAMVIQNPRYQVTQFGKPVTLSCSQTLNHNVMYWYQQKSSQAPKLLFHYYDKDFNNEADTPDNFQSRRPNTSFCFLDIRSPGLGDTAMYLCATRLGQHTEAFFGQGTRLTVV.

This clonotype was detected many times. The V and J genes are TRBV20-1 and TRBJ2-1; D tentatively fits TRBD1 or TRBD2 (7 bases each). CDR3 length: 14 amino acids. CDR1 is DFQATT, CDR2 SNEGSKA, per germline (reference sequence). Trimming left V 6 bases short and J 6 bases short, with 18 bases between. CDR3 loop: CSAPPRGGLNEQFF. The CDR3 DNA reads TGCAGTGCACCCCCCAGGGGGGGTCTCAATGAGCAGTTCTTC.

The rearrangement joins TRBV5-1 to TRBJ2-2, with a tentative D call TRBD1 (6 bases). The CDR3 is 16 residues long. With 2 bases removed from V and 1 base from J, the gap between germline ends came to 12 bases. Germline V lookup: CDR1 SGHRS, CDR2 YFSETQ. The CDR3 DNA sequence: TGCGCCAGCAGCTTTCAAGGGGGTGAGAACACCGGGGAGCTGTTTTTT. Translated, it gives CASSFQGGENTGELFF.

V usage is TRBV6-2 or TRBV6-3 and J usage is TRBJ2-3; no definite D call. V was shortened by 8 bases and J by 6 bases, with 18 bases between the two germline ends. The germline V gene encodes CDR1 MNHEY and CDR2 SVGEGT. CDR3 size: 14 residues. CDR3 protein: CASGSRRDVDTQYF. CDR3 sequence (DNA): TGTGCCAGCGGATCCAGGAGAGATGTGGATACGCAGTATTTT.

This clonotype was counted only a few times. This rearrangement joins TRBV6-2 or TRBV6-3 to TRBJ2-2; D gene ambiguous. Trimming took off 5 bases at V and 4 bases at J, with 20 bases between the two ends. The CDR3 length is 17 residues. Germline assignment: CDR1 MNHEY and CDR2 SVGEGT. The CDR3: CASSLQLLLRLTGELFF. CDR3 sequence (DNA): TGTGCCAGCAGTCTTCAGCTTTTGCTAAGACTCACCGGGGAGCTGTTTTTT.

V and J are TRBV24-1 and TRBJ1-6; D not certain. The CDR3 consists of 14 residues. V was clipped by 2 bases and J by 3 bases, with 4 bases between them. Germline loops: CDR1 KGHDR, CDR2 SFDVKD. CDR3 amino acids: CATSDSVYNSPLHF. CDR3 coding DNA: TGTGCCACCAGTGATTCAGTCTATAATTCACCCCTCCACTTT.

This chain connects TRBV28 to TRBJ2-4; 8 bases fit TRBD1. With 6 bases clipped from V and 1 base from J, the junction kept 14 bases outside the gene matches. The CDR3 totals 18 residues. The germline V gene encodes CDR1 MDHEN and CDR2 SYDVKM. The CDR3 nucleotides are TGTGCCAGCAGCCGTCCGCGGTTAGGGGACAGGGCCAAAAACATTCAGTACTTC. It specifies CASSRPRLGDRAKNIQYF.

This clonotype was picked up a small number of times. The rearrangement uses TRBV28 and TRBJ1-6; no clear D gene. This CDR3 is 18 amino acids long. CDR1 is MDHEN and CDR2 is SYDVKM in the germline V gene. V lost 1 base and J 0 bases, leaving 13 bases between the germline ends. The CDR3 here is CASSLSRGLGSYNSPLHF. DNA for the CDR3: TGTGCCAGCAGTTTATCTCGGGGTTTGGGCTCCTATAATTCACCCCTCCACTTT.

The rearrangement links TRBV5-4 to TRBJ2-7, with a tentative D call TRBD1 (5 bases). The CDR3 length is 15 residues. Trimming left V 4 bases short and J 2 bases short, with 16 bases between. Looked up from germline, CDR1 is SGHNT and CDR2 is YYREEE (reference sequence). CDR3 nucleotide sequence: TGTGCCAGCAGCGCAACAGGAAAAACACCCTACGAGCAGTACTTC. This translates into CASSATGKTPYEQYF. Looking up the rest from reference TRBV5-4 and TRBJ2-7 gives the full variable domain: ETGVTQSPTHLIKTRGQQVTLRCSSQSGHNTVSWYQQALGQGPQFIFQYYREEENGRGNFPPRFSGLQFPNYSSELNVNALELDDSALYLCASSATGKTPYEQYFGPGTRLTVT.

This chain links TRBV5-1 with TRBJ2-2; possible D gene TRBD2, 6 bases. The germline V gene has CDR1 SGHRS and CDR2 YFSETQ. V lost 4 bases and J 2 bases, leaving 12 bases between the germline ends. The CDR3 consists of 15 residues. The CDR3 DNA reads as TGCGCCAGCAGCGTCCGGGACTCTAACACCGGGGAGCTGTTTTTT. It translates to CASSVRDSNTGELFF. The variable domain in full, completed from reference TRBV5-1 and TRBJ2-2, reads KAGVTQTPRYLIKTRGQQVTLSCSPISGHRSVSWYQQTPGQGLQFLFEYFSETQRNKGNFPGRFSGRQFSNSRSEMNVSTLELGDSALYLCASSVRDSNTGELFFGEGSRLTVL.

The CDR3 sequence is CASRPQGRKNTEAFF. The CDR3 bases are TGTGCCAGCAGACCACAGGGGAGGAAAAACACTGAAGCTTTCTTT. This chain links TRBV27 with TRBJ1-1, with TRBD1 matching 7 bases. Per the germline V gene, CDR1 is MNHEY and CDR2 is SMNVEV (reference sequence). The CDR3 is 15 residues long. V was pared by 6 bases and J by 2 bases, with 9 bases of the junction left unmatched.

This clonotype was observed many times. The chain combines TRBV20-1 with TRBJ2-1; TRBD2 aligns across 11 bases. V shed 0 bases, J shed 8 bases, and the junction held 15 bases outside the gene matches. CDR1 DFQATT and CDR2 SNEGSKA come from the germline V gene (reference sequence). The CDR3 totals 18 residues. CDR3 residues: CSARDDLAGGAMRDEQFF. The CDR3 coding sequence is TGCAGTGCTAGAGACGATCTAGCGGGGGGCGCTATGAGGGATGAGCAGTTCTTC.

This clonotype has more than one count but fewer than ten. The chain combines TRBV5-6 with TRBJ2-3; 12 bases line up with TRBD2. The CDR3 covers 16 residues. CDR1 is SGHDT and CDR2 is YYEEEE in the germline V gene. The J segment lost 3 bases and the V segment lost 4 bases, leaving 6 bases of the junction unmatched. CDR3 nucleotide sequence: TGTGCCAGCAGCCTGATAGGACTAGCGGGAACAGATACGCAGTATTTT. This translates into CASSLIGLAGTDTQYF.

This clonotype has a handful of counts. The chain is built from TRBV3-1 and TRBJ1-4; 7 bases fit TRBD1. Trimming cost V 2 bases and J 8 bases; bases outside gene matches: 11. CDR1 is LGHDT and CDR2 is YNNKEL in the germline V gene (reference sequence). The CDR3 extends over 16 amino acids. The CDR3, as DNA: TGTGCCAGCAGCCAATCGGACAGGCCGTTTGGGGAAAAACTGTTTTTT. Amino acid sequence: CASSQSDRPFGEKLFF.

This clonotype has a handful of counts. This chain connects TRBV4-1 to TRBJ1-2; the match to TRBD1 covers 7 bases. Germline values: CDR1 MGHRA, CDR2 YSYEKL. With V trimmed by 8 bases and J by 0 bases, 18 bases remained unmatched. The CDR3 contains 18 residues. CDR3 bases: TGCGCCAGCTATTCGGCCACGGGACAGACGGTCCCTAACTATGGCTACACCTTC. It translates to CASYSATGQTVPNYGYTF.

This chain links TRBV18 with TRBJ2-7, with 12 bases fitting TRBD2. Germline V gives CDR1 KGHSH, CDR2 LQKENI. The CDR3 runs 14 residues. Trimming took 3 bases from V and 5 from J; bases not matched to a gene: 2. CDR3 in amino acids: CASSPWTSGNEQYF. The CDR3 DNA follows: TGTGCCAGCTCACCCTGGACTAGCGGGAACGAGCAGTACTTC.

The rearrangement uses TRBV7-2 and TRBJ1-1; D unclear. Germline assignment: CDR1 SGHTA and CDR2 FQGNSA. The CDR3 is made up of 13 amino acids. V lost 5 bases and J lost 1, with 8 bases in between. CDR3 region: CASSKTRNTEAFF. The DNA of the CDR3 is TGTGCCAGCAGCAAAACACGGAACACTGAAGCTTTCTTT.

Of note for this clonotype: The DNA is left out, because the CDR3 cannot be placed on it with certainty; the CDR3 is given as TCRdb lists it. The chain has TRBV30 and TRBJ1-1; the table's D call, TRBD1, was not checked against the DNA. The CDR3 is 15 residues long, ends included. Germline-derived CDR1 and CDR2 are GTSNPN and SVGIG (reference sequence). The chain's CDR3 is CAWSVWGKGNTEAFF.

The chain employs TRBV9 and TRBJ2-7, with 8 bases that match TRBD1. Germline CDR1 and CDR2: SGDLS and YYNGEE. J gave up 6 bases and V 0 bases, and 2 bases lay outside the gene matches. The CDR3 covers 13 residues. The CDR3 region is CASSVGQGREQYF. The CDR3 DNA is TGTGCCAGCAGCGTAGGACAGGGGCGCGAGCAGTACTTC.

Many counts were recorded for this clonotype. CDR3 DNA: TGCAGTGCTAGAAAAACGGATAAGCCCTACAATGAGCAGTTCTTC. This encodes CSARKTDKPYNEQFF. The chain has TRBV20-1 and TRBJ2-1; D call uncertain. Germline V gene lookup returns CDR1 DFQATT and CDR2 SNEGSKA (reference sequence). CDR3 length equals 15 residues. V was clipped by 2 bases and J by 2 bases, with 13 bases between them.

This clonotype was detected ten times or more. The chain couples TRBV2 to TRBJ2-1, with D tentatively TRBD1 (5 bases). Germline loops: CDR1 SNHLY, CDR2 FYNNEI. The CDR3 spans 14 residues. V lost 4 bases to trimming and J lost 0 bases, with 7 bases between them. The CDR3 is CASSGQSSYNEQFF. The CDR3 DNA sequence: TGTGCCAGCAGTGGACAGAGCTCCTACAATGAGCAGTTCTTC.

The rearrangement joins TRBV6-6 to TRBJ2-7; D is unresolved. The CDR3 contains 13 residues. Germline CDR1 MNHNY, CDR2 SVGAGI (reference sequence). V was pared by 2 bases and J by 3 bases, with 8 bases between. In nucleotides, the CDR3 is TGTGCCAGCAGTTACCTGGGTATCTACGAGCAGTACTTC. Amino acid sequence: CASSYLGIYEQYF.